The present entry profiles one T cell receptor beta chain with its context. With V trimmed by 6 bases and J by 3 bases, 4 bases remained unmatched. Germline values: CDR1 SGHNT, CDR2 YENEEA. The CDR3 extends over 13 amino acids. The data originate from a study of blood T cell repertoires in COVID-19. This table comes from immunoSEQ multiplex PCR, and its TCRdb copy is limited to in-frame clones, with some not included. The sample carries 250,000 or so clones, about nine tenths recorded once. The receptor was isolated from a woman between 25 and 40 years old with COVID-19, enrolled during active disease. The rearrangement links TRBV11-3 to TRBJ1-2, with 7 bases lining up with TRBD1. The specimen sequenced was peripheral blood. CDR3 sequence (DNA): TGTGCCAGCAGTCAAGACAGGGACTATGGCTACACCTTC. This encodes CASSQDRDYGYTF.